The 27 T cell receptor beta chains below come from one sample, sequenced in a study of T cell responses to AZD1222 COVID-19 vaccine. Profiling relied on immunoSEQ multiplex PCR, and the TCRdb table lists in-frame clones only, not all of them. There are some 120,000 clones in the sample; approximately 90% occur only once, and under 4.5% lies in the top ten. The starting material was peripheral blood, obtained on day 0 of AZD1222 vaccination. These receptors originate from an adult in good health.

J is TRBJ2-3 and V is TRBV5-1, with TRBD1 matching 11 bases. CDR3 length: 14 residues. V trimming: 4 bases; J trimming: 8 bases; junction bases outside the gene matches: 6. Germline-derived CDR1 and CDR2 are SGHRS and YFSETQ. CDR3 loop: CASSEGQGGGTQYF. CDR3 sequence (DNA): TGCGCCAGCAGCGAGGGACAGGGGGGAGGTACGCAGTATTTT.

This chain links TRBV7-9 with TRBJ2-1; D is perhaps TRBD2 (5 bases). This CDR3 spans 15 amino acids. V was clipped by 2 bases and J by 9 bases, with 17 bases between them. Germline values: CDR1 SEHNR, CDR2 FQNEAQ (reference sequence). This chain's CDR3 is CASSLSESASIEQFF. Here the CDR3 DNA reads TGTGCCAGCAGCTTAAGCGAGTCGGCTAGCATTGAGCAGTTCTTC.

V is TRBV11-2 and J is TRBJ2-7; 8 nucleotides line up with TRBD1. CDR1 is SGHAT and CDR2 is FQNNGV in the germline V gene. CDR3 length: 14 residues. After removal of 3 bases from V and 6 bases from J, the junction contained 7 bases not matched to a gene. CDR3 protein: CASSLGQGAREQYF. In DNA form, the CDR3 reads TGTGCCAGCAGCTTGGGGCAGGGGGCGCGCGAGCAGTACTTC.

This chain links TRBV10-3 with TRBJ1-5, with D tentatively TRBD1 (5 bases). The V end was cut by 1 base, the J end by 7 bases, with 11 bases between. Germline assignment: CDR1 ENHRY and CDR2 SYGVKD. The CDR3 is 14 residues long. The CDR3 region has the DNA TGTGCCATCAGTGAGTGGGGGGAGAGGCAGCCCCAGCATTTT. Translated, it gives CAISEWGERQPQHF.

V gene TRBV3-1 (or the pseudogene TRBV3-2) combines with J gene TRBJ1-2, with TRBD1 matching over 7 bases. This CDR3 contains 16 residues. Germline V gene data show CDR1 as LGHDT and CDR2 as YNNKEL (reference sequence). V was clipped by 5 bases and J by 6 bases; unmatched bases: 15. The CDR3 spells CASSALRRDRVNGYTF. CDR3 bases: TGTGCCAGCAGCGCCCTCCGGCGTGACAGGGTGAATGGCTACACCTTC.

This clone occurred once. The chain uses TRBV18 and TRBJ1-1, with D hard to call. Trimming stripped 0 bases from V and 1 base from J, with 6 bases between. CDR3 length equals 14 residues. The germline V gene encodes CDR1 KGHSH and CDR2 LQKENI. The CDR3 sequence is CASSPPAGNTEAFF. The CDR3 DNA reads as TGTGCCAGCTCACCACCTGCGGGGAACACTGAAGCTTTCTTT.

This clone was counted only a few times. The J gene is TRBJ2-6, the V gene TRBV24-1; possibly TRBD1 for D (5 bases). Germline V gene lookup returns CDR1 KGHDR and CDR2 SFDVKD. Deletions cut 3 bases from V and 1 base from J, with 6 bases between. This CDR3 has 15 residues. For the CDR3, the DNA is TGTGCCACCAGTGATCCAGGGTCTGGGGCCAACGTCCTGACTTTC. It is translated as CATSDPGSGANVLTF.

The V call is TRBV7-9, the J call TRBJ2-5; unclear D gene. Germline-derived CDR1 and CDR2 are SEHNR and FQNEAQ (reference sequence). The V and J ends lost 5 bases and 3 bases respectively, with 10 bases between them. The length of the CDR3 is 13 residues. The CDR3 region has the DNA TGTGCCAGCAGCCCCTCTGGGAAAGAGACCCAGTACTTC. Amino acid sequence: CASSPSGKETQYF.

The chain's CDR3 is CASRNRGTDGYTF. CDR3 nucleotide sequence: TGTGCCAGCAGAAACCGGGGGACGGATGGCTACACCTTC. The rearrangement uses TRBV6-4 and TRBJ1-2, with D perhaps TRBD1 (5 bases). Germline V gene sequence: CDR1 MRHNA, CDR2 SNTAGT. This CDR3 contains 13 residues. Trimming cost V 6 bases and J 6 bases, with 14 bases left between them.

The CDR3 region has the DNA TGTGCCAGCAGCTTCCGGGACAGGGTAATCTACGAGCAGTACTTC. Encoded protein: CASSFRDRVIYEQYF. V is TRBV7-9 and J is TRBJ2-7, with TRBD1 matching 9 bases. The germline gives CDR1 SEHNR, CDR2 FQNEAQ (reference sequence). The CDR3 is 15 amino acids. The trim removed 3 bases at V and 3 bases at J, leaving 6 bases unmatched.

Written as DNA, the CDR3 is TGTGCCAGTAGCGGAAGCGGGGGGCCGTTGGGTGAAAAACTGTTTTTT. It specifies CASSGSGGPLGEKLFF. The chain recombines TRBV19 with TRBJ1-4; D might be TRBD1 (6 bases). This CDR3 has 16 residues. Germline CDR1 is LNHDA and CDR2 is SQIVND (reference sequence). V lost 6 bases and J 7 bases, leaving 21 bases between the germline ends. The full variable domain, rest sourced from reference TRBV19 and TRBJ1-4, is DGGITQSPKYLFRKEGQNVTLSCEQNLNHDAMYWYRQDPGQGLRLIYYSQIVNDFQKGDIAEGYSVSREKKESFPLTVTSAQKNPTAFYLCASSGSGGPLGEKLFFGSGTQLSVL.

The rearrangement uses TRBV11-2 and TRBJ2-4; TRBD1 agrees at 10 bases. V trimming: 5 bases; J trimming: 7 bases; junction bases outside the gene matches: 17. The CDR3 runs 18 residues. CDR1 SGHAT and CDR2 FQNNGV come from the germline V gene. The CDR3 region has the DNA TGTGCCAGCAGCCCTATACGGTTGACAGGGGGCGTAGCGAACATTCAGTACTTC. This gives the protein CASSPIRLTGGVANIQYF. The full variable domain, with the rest looked up from reference TRBV11-2 and TRBJ2-4, is EAGVAQSPRYKIIEKRQSVAFWCNPISGHATLYWYQQILGQGPKLLIQFQNNGVVDDSQLPKDRFSAERLKGVDSTLKIQPAKLEDSAVYLCASSPIRLTGGVANIQYFGAGTRLSVL.

This clone has a handful of counts. This sequence joins TRBV11-3 and TRBJ2-7; tentatively, D is TRBD2 (6 bases). Germline CDR1 reads SGHNT; CDR2 reads YENEEA. This CDR3 spans 19 amino acids. Deletions cut 0 bases from V and 0 bases from J, with 21 bases between. The CDR3 DNA follows: TGTGCCAGCAGCTTAGACATCCGGGAGCCAGAGGTCCGCTCCTACGAGCAGTACTTC. Protein product: CASSLDIREPEVRSYEQYF.

This sequence joins TRBV7-9 and TRBJ1-6; the match to TRBD1 covers 7 bases. With V trimmed by 6 bases and J by 6 bases, 5 bases remained unmatched. Germline V gene sequence: CDR1 SEHNR, CDR2 FQNEAQ (reference sequence). CDR3 length: 14 amino acids. Written as DNA, the CDR3 is TGTGCCAGCAGGCGACAGGGTGGTAATTCACCCCTCCACTTT. Translating it yields CASRRQGGNSPLHF.

This clone was recorded only once. The chain employs TRBV19 and TRBJ1-1; D remains unclear. This CDR3 is built from 15 residues. Germline loops: CDR1 LNHDA, CDR2 SQIVND (reference sequence). Trimming stripped 3 bases from V and 10 bases from J, with 21 bases between. The CDR3 DNA reads TGTGCCAGTAGTATGGCCACGGACGGGAGCAGTGGAGCTTTCTTT. Translation gives CASSMATDGSSGAFF.

The chain recombines TRBV27 with TRBJ1-6; the match to TRBD1 covers 7 bases. The CDR3 totals 17 residues. Germline loops: CDR1 MNHEY, CDR2 SMNVEV (reference sequence). V dropped 2 bases and J dropped 6; count of bases not matched to a gene: 10. The CDR3 reads CASSLLGEGAVNSPLHF. CDR3 sequence (DNA): TGTGCCAGCAGTTTACTGGGTGAGGGGGCGGTTAATTCACCCCTCCACTTT.

This chain uses TRBV28 with TRBJ2-7, with TRBD2 identical over 8 bases. The CDR3 runs 14 residues. CDR1 MDHEN and CDR2 SYDVKM come from the germline V gene. J lost 2 bases, V lost 7 bases, and 7 bases had no gene match. The CDR3 nucleotides read TGTGCCAGCATCCCGGGAGGGGAACCCTACGAGCAGTACTTC. Translation gives CASIPGGEPYEQYF.

This chain uses TRBV6-5 with TRBJ1-6; 8 bases line up with TRBD1. CDR1 and CDR2 from the germline V gene are MNHEY and SVGAGI. With 2 bases clipped from V and 7 bases from J, the junction kept 7 bases outside the gene matches. The CDR3 covers 16 residues. Here the CDR3 reads CASSYGPGGANSPLHF. In DNA form, the CDR3 reads TGTGCCAGCAGTTACGGACCAGGGGGCGCAAATTCACCCCTCCACTTT.

This clone has just one count. The chain links TRBV7-2 to TRBJ1-1; D unresolved. CDR3 length: 13 amino acids. Trimming pared 5 bases from V and 3 bases from J, leaving 10 bases between. Germline V gives CDR1 SGHTA, CDR2 FQGNSA. The CDR3 coding sequence is TGTGCCAGCAGCAGGACGTCAGACACTGAAGCTTTCTTT. Its translation is CASSRTSDTEAFF.

This sequence joins TRBV11-3 and TRBJ2-7; a possible D gene is TRBD2 (5 bases). The germline gives CDR1 SGHNT, CDR2 YENEEA. V was pared by 6 bases and J by 2 bases, with 14 bases between. CDR3 length: 14 residues. The CDR3 DNA reads TGTGCCAGCAGTCAACGTCGGGGTGCCTACGAGCAGTACTTC. Translating gives CASSQRRGAYEQYF.

V gene TRBV5-1 combines with J gene TRBJ2-5, with D unclear. Germline-derived CDR1 and CDR2 are SGHRS and YFSETQ. CDR3 length equals 13 residues. The V and J ends lost 2 bases and 2 bases respectively, with 7 bases between them. CDR3 region: CASSFTFQETQYF. In DNA form, the CDR3 reads TGCGCCAGCAGCTTCACGTTTCAAGAGACCCAGTACTTC.

The chain joins TRBV19 to TRBJ1-5; the D gene is possibly TRBD1 (6 bases). CDR3 length: 18 amino acids. Germline lookup yields CDR1 LNHDA and CDR2 SQIVND (reference sequence). With 2 bases removed from V and 0 bases from J, the gap between germline ends came to 17 bases. The CDR3 nucleotides read TGTGCCAGTAGTATACCGCAGGGGAGCGGTTATAGCAATCAGCCCCAGCATTTT. It is translated as CASSIPQGSGYSNQPQHF.

The chain joins TRBV2 to TRBJ1-2; 7 bases line up with TRBD1. Germline CDR1 and CDR2: SNHLY and FYNNEI. Unmatched junction bases numbered 8, after V lost 6 bases and J lost 1 base. The CDR3 has 15 amino acids. This CDR3 reads CASSRGTANNYGYTF. The CDR3 DNA is TGTGCCAGCAGCAGGGGGACAGCTAATAACTATGGCTACACCTTC.

The rearrangement links TRBV24-1 to TRBJ1-4, with 8 nucleotides matching TRBD1. This CDR3 spans 17 amino acids. CDR1 is KGHDR and CDR2 is SFDVKD in the germline V gene. V shed 3 bases, J shed 0 bases, and the junction held 5 bases outside the gene matches. The CDR3 nucleotides are TGTGCCACCAGTGATGGGGGACAGGCAGCAACTAATGAAAAACTGTTTTTT. Amino acids: CATSDGGQAATNEKLFF.

Only one count was recorded for this clone. This chain connects TRBV9 to TRBJ2-7; maybe TRBD1 (6 bases). The CDR3 loop spans 16 amino acids. With 2 bases removed from V and 1 base from J, the gap between germline ends came to 16 bases. Germline V gene sequence: CDR1 SGDLS, CDR2 YYNGEE. The CDR3 bases are TGTGCCAGCAGCGTCTCGGACAGTAAAGGATCCTACGAGCAGTACTTC. Protein: CASSVSDSKGSYEQYF.

The chain employs TRBV6-2 or TRBV6-3 and TRBJ2-5; 8 nucleotides line up with TRBD2. The V segment lost 5 bases and the J segment 0 bases; nucleotides outside the gene matches: 11. CDR3 size: 17 residues. Germline CDR1 and CDR2: MNHEY and SVGEGT. The CDR3 nucleotides read TGTGCCAGCAGTGATGCAGGCGCGGGACTAGACCAAGAGACCCAGTACTTC. Protein product: CASSDAGAGLDQETQYF.

The J gene is TRBJ2-2, the V gene TRBV7-3; a weak D match, TRBD2 (5 bases). The germline V gene has CDR1 SGHTA and CDR2 FQGTGA. Trimming cost V 2 bases and J 3 bases, with 13 bases left between them. This CDR3 is 16 amino acids long. CDR3 in amino acids: CASSLLSGKDTGELFF. For the CDR3, the DNA is TGTGCCAGCAGCTTATTGTCCGGGAAGGACACCGGGGAGCTGTTTTTT.